This TCR beta chain comes out of a study of blood T cell repertoires in COVID-19. V was clipped by 2 bases and J by 9 bases; unmatched bases: 8. Germline CDR1 and CDR2: SGHTA and FQGNSA. The length of the CDR3 is 15 residues. Some clones are missing from TCRdb's copy, which holds only in-frame ones; the method was immunoSEQ multiplex PCR. Among around 250,000 clones, 88% were seen once, and the ten largest hold 1% to 1.5%. The study drew participants aged about 18 to 89 years from under 30 US areas. What was sequenced was PBMCs or T cells enriched from blood (not recorded which). This sequence was found in a woman aged 35 to 49 with acute COVID-19. The chain has TRBV7-2 and TRBJ2-1; 9 bases match TRBD2. This CDR3 reads CASSLSLTREGEQFF. The DNA of the CDR3 is TGTGCCAGCAGCTTAAGTCTTACGCGGGAGGGTGAGCAGTTCTTC.